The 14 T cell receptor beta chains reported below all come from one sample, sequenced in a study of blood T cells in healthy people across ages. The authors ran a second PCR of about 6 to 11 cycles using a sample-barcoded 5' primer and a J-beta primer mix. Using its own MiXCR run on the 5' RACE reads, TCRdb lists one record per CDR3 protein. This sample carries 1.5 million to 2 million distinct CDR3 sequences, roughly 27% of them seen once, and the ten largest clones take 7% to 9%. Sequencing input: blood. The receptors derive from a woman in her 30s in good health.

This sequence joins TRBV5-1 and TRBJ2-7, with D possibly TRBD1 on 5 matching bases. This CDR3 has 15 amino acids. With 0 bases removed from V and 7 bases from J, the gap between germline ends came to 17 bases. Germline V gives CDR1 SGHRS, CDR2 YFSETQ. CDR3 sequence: CASSLVLGDYNEQYF. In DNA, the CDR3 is TGCGCCAGCAGCTTGGTCCTAGGGGATTACAATGAGCAGTACTTC.

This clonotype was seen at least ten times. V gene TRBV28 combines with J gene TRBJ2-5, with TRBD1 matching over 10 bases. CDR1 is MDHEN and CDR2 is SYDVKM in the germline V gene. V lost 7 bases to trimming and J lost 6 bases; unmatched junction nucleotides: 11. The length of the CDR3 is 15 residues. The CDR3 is CASTRRDRGLKTQYF. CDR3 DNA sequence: TGTGCCAGCACCCGCCGGGACAGGGGCTTGAAGACCCAGTACTTC.

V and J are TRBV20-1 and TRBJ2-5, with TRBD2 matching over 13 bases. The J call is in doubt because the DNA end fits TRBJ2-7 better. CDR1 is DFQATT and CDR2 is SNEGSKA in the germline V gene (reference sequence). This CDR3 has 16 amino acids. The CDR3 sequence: CSARGLAGGGGVEQYF. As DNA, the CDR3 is TGCAGTGCTAGAGGACTAGCGGGAGGAGGGGGCGTCGAGCAGTACTTC.

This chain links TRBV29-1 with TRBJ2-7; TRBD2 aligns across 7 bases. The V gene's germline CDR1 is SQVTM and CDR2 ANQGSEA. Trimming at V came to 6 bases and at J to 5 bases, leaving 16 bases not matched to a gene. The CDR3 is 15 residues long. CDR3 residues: CSVSGGLAAMDEQYF. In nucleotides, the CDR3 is TGCAGCGTAAGCGGTGGGCTAGCGGCAATGGACGAGCAGTACTTC.

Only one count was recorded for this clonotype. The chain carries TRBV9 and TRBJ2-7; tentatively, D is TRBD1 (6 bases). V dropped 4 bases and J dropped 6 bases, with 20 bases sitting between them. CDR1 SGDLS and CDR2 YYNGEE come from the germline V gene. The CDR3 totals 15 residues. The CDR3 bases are TGTGCCAGCAGCCCGCCAGGAGGACAGCTCTGCGAGCAGTACTTC. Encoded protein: CASSPPGGQLCEQYF.

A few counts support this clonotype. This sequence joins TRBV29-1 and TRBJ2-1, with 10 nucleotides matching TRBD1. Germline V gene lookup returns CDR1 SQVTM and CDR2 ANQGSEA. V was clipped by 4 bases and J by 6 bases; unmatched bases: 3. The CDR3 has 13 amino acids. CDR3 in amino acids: CSVGGDRGNEQFF. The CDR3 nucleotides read TGCAGCGTTGGAGGGGACAGGGGCAATGAGCAGTTCTTC.

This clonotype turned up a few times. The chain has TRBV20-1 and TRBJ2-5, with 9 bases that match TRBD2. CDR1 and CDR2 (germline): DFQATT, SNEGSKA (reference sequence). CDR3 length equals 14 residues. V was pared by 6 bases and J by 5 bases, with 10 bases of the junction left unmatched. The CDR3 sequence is CSAPLSGRGETQYF. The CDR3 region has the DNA TGCAGTGCCCCACTTAGCGGGAGAGGGGAGACCCAGTACTTC.

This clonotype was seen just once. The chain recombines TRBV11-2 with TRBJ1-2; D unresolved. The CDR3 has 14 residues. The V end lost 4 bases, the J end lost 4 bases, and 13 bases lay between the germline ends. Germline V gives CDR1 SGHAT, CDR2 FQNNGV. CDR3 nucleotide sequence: TGTGCCAGCAGCTCCCAGGCCTCCCCCTATGGCTACACCTTC. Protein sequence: CASSSQASPYGYTF.

For the CDR3, the DNA is TGTGCCAGCAGCATCAACAGGGGGCACACTGAAGCTTTCTTT. Its protein is CASSINRGHTEAFF. The rearrangement uses TRBV13 and TRBJ1-1, with TRBD1 matching over 9 bases. Losses at the gene ends were 5 bases for V and 3 bases for J; bases not matched to a gene: 4. This CDR3 comprises 14 residues. Per the germline V gene, CDR1 is PRHDT and CDR2 is FYEKMQ (reference sequence).

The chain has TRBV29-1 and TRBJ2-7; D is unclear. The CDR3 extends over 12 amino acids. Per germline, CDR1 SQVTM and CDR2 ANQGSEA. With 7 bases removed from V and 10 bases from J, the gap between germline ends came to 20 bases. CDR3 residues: CSAVVLREAQYF. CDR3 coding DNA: TGCAGCGCTGTGGTACTTCGTGAGGCCCAGTACTTC.

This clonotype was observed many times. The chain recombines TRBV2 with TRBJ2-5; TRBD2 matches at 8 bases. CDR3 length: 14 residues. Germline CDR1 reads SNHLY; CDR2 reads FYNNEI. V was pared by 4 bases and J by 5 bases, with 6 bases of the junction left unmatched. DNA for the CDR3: TGTGCCAGCAGTGGTAGTAGCGGGATGGAGACCCAGTACTTC. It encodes CASSGSSGMETQYF.

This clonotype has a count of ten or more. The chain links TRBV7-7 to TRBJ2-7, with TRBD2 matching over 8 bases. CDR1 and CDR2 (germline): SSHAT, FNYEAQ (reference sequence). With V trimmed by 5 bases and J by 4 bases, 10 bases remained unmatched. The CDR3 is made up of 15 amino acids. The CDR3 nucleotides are TGTGCCAGCAGCGTGAGCGGGAGTGGTCTTTACGAGCAGTACTTC. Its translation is CASSVSGSGLYEQYF.

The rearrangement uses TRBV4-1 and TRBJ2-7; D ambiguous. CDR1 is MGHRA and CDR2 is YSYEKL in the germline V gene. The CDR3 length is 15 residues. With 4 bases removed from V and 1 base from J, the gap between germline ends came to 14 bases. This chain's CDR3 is CASSLAWGRSYEQYF. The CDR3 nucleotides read TGCGCCAGCAGCCTGGCATGGGGAAGGTCCTACGAGCAGTACTTC.

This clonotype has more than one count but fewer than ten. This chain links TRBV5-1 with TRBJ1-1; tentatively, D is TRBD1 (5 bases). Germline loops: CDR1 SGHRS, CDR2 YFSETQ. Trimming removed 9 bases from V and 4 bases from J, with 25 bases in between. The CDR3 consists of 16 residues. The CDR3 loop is CATAYGTPTQGTEAFF. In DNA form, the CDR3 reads TGCGCCACCGCCTACGGGACGCCTACCCAGGGCACTGAAGCTTTCTTT. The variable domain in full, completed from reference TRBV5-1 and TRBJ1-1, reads KAGVTQTPRYLIKTRGQQVTLSCSPISGHRSVSWYQQTPGQGLQFLFEYFSETQRNKGNFPGRFSGRQFSNSRSEMNVSTLELGDSALYLCATAYGTPTQGTEAFFGQGTRLTVV.